This TCR beta chain was recovered during a study of blood T cell repertoires in COVID-19. Source study methods: Nucleated cell counts were estimated from reference gene primer amplification. Data came from immunoSEQ multiplex PCR; TCRdb stores just in-frame clones and leaves some out. V and J calls and clone size are as listed in that table; D and trimming were resolved from the DNA. Here the sample spans 500,000 or so clones, around 87% being singletons. With 0 bases clipped from V and 7 bases from J, the junction kept 6 bases outside the gene matches. Germline CDR1 SGDLS, CDR2 YYNGEE. The CDR3 loop spans 14 amino acids.

This chain joins TRBV9 and TRBJ1-1; 7 bases match TRBD1. Material: PBMCs or T cells enriched from blood (not recorded which). The receptor's source is a woman aged 18-35 years who had recovered from COVID-19. The CDR3 DNA reads as TGTGCCAGCAGCGTAGGACAGGGCGCCCTTGAAGCTTTCTTT. It codes for CASSVGQGALEAFF.